A selection of T cell receptor beta chains follows, all from one sample in a study of T cells in Graves' hyperthyroidism and ophthalmopathy. One entry per CDR3 protein, called by TCRdb with MiXCR from the multiplex PCR reads. The sample holds over 500,000 distinct CDR3 sequences, 17% seen once. The sequenced sample consisted of blood. These receptors originate from a woman aged 18-30 years with Graves' ophthalmopathy. CDR3s include the opening cysteine and the closing phenylalanine or tryptophan. The order of the fields is D gene, clone size, V gene, J gene, CDR3 DNA, CDR3 protein. D genes are given only for firm matches. Clone size, where shown, is once, few, many, or a class for clones that have expanded.

.	many	TRBV20-1	TRBJ2-3	TGCAGTGCTAGAGGACCCACGGGGTCGTTCACAGATACGCAGTATTTT	CSARGPTGSFTDTQYF
.	many	TRBV30	TRBJ2-3	TGTGCCTGGAGAGGGGGGCCCACAGATACGCAGTATTTT	CAWRGGPTDTQYF
.	many	TRBV11-2	TRBJ2-1	TGTGCCAGCAGCTTAGATAGGGTCGTCTACAATGAGCAGTTCTTC	CASSLDRVVYNEQFF
.	many	TRBV12-5	TRBJ2-2	TGTGCTAGTGGTTGGAAGGGGATCGGGGAGCTGTTTTTT	CASGWKGIGELFF
.	.	TRBV7-2	TRBJ1-2	TGTGCCAGCAGCACAGGGTTACGGAACTATGGCTACACCTTC	CASSTGLRNYGYTF
.	many	TRBV11-3	TRBJ1-1	TGTGCCAGCAGCCCTAACCGGGGCCCGAACACTGAAGCTTTCTTT	CASSPNRGPNTEAFF
TRBD1	.	TRBV7-2	TRBJ1-3	TGTGCCAGCAGCGTAGAACAGGGGTACGGAAACACCATATATTTT	CASSVEQGYGNTIYF
.	many	TRBV5-1	TRBJ1-2	TGCGCCAGCAGAGCCCTTTCAGGGGAGGAAGGCTACACCTTC	CASRALSGEEGYTF
TRBD2	once	TRBV12-3/TRBV12-4	TRBJ2-1	TGTGCCAGCAGTTTACGGGGGGTTGGTGGTTTATCTAAGGTCTTC	CASSLRGVGGLSKVF
TRBD1	few	TRBV7-9	TRBJ2-7	TGTGCCAGCAGCTCATTTCCGACAGGGTTTGAGTTCAGCGAGCAGTACTTC	CASSSFPTGFEFSEQYF
.	.	TRBV12-3/TRBV12-4	TRBJ1-2	TGTGCCAGCAGTTTTGAGTTAGGCATCTATGGCTACACCTTC	CASSFELGIYGYTF
.	.	TRBV11-1	TRBJ1-4	TGTGCCAGCAGCTTCAGACGGGGGGAAAAACTGTTTTTT	CASSFRRGEKLFF
TRBD1	many	TRBV2	TRBJ1-2	TGTGCCAGCATCAGACAGGGTCGGGACTATGGCTACACCTTC	CASIRQGRDYGYTF
.	.	TRBV13	TRBJ1-1	TGTGCCAGCAGCTTAACCCCGGGCAATGAAGCTTTCTTT	CASSLTPGNEAFF
.	.	TRBV4-1	TRBJ1-1	TGCGCCACTAGGAGAACGAACACTGAAGCTTTCTTT	CATRRTNTEAFF
.	many	TRBV11-2	TRBJ1-6	TGTGCCAGCAGCTCCACAGGTGCTAATAATTCACCCCTCCACTTT	CASSSTGANNSPLHF
.	.	TRBV19	TRBJ1-2	TGTGCCAGTACCCAAAGGGACTATGGCTACACCTTC	CASTQRDYGYTF
.	few	TRBV29-1	TRBJ1-4	TGCAGCGTCTCCAGGGGCGCCCAGGAAAAACTGTTTTTT	CSVSRGAQEKLFF
.	few	TRBV28	TRBJ2-7	TGTGCCAGCACCGGGGTTGCCTACGAGCAGTACTTC	CASTGVAYEQYF
TRBD2	few	TRBV4-1	TRBJ2-3	TGCGCCAGCAGCCAGGGGACTAGTTTGGGGGAAACAGATACGCAGTATTTT	CASSQGTSLGETDTQYF
TRBD2	many	TRBV7-2	TRBJ2-3	TGTGCCAGCAGCTTAGCCGGGACTAGCGGGGGAGATACGCAGTATTTT	CASSLAGTSGGDTQYF
.	.	TRBV9	TRBJ2-3	TGTGCCAGCAGCGCTGGGACATCGATAAGCACAGATACGCAGTATTTT	CASSAGTSISTDTQYF
.	few	TRBV29-1	TRBJ1-1	TGCAGCGTTGATCTTTTGCGGGGGACTGAAGCTTTCTTT	CSVDLLRGTEAFF
.	few	TRBV6-2/TRBV6-3	TRBJ1-5	TGTGCCAGCAGTTACCCTTACCAGGGTGGCGATCAGCCCCAGCATTTT	CASSYPYQGGDQPQHF
.	many	TRBV27	TRBJ1-1	TGTGCCAGCAGTTTATATCAGGGCCTCTCGGCCGTGAACACTGAAGCTTTCTTT	CASSLYQGLSAVNTEAFF
.	.	TRBV11-2	TRBJ1-2	TGTGCCGGCAACTTGGGGAGTGGCTACACCTTC	CAGNLGSGYTF
.	many	TRBV20-1	TRBJ1-2	TGCAGTGCTAGCCTGACGGACACTACGGGCTACACCTTC	CSASLTDTTGYTF
.	few	TRBV9	TRBJ1-4	TGTGCCAGCAGCGTAGGTACAACCGCAACTAATGAAAAACTGTTTTTT	CASSVGTTATNEKLFF
.	many	TRBV6-5	TRBJ1-1	TGTGCCAGCAGTTACTCGCCCAGGGTGAACACTGAAGCTTTCTTT	CASSYSPRVNTEAFF
TRBD1	.	TRBV6-1	TRBJ2-1	TGTGCCAGCAATGGGGACAGGGAGCCCTACAATGAGCAGTTCTTC	CASNGDREPYNEQFF
.	.	TRBV4-2	TRBJ2-1	TGTGCCAGCAGCCAACGGGGCGATTCCTACAATGAGCAGTTCTTC	CASSQRGDSYNEQFF
.	.	TRBV4-3	TRBJ2-3	TGCGCCAGCAGCCAAACTCGCGGCACAGATACGCAGTATTTT	CASSQTRGTDTQYF
.	few	TRBV19	TRBJ2-3	TGTGCCAGTAAGGCCTTGGGGATCACAGATACGCAGTATTTT	CASKALGITDTQYF
.	many	TRBV27	TRBJ2-7	TGTGCCAGCAGTTTCCGGAGAGAAGGATACGAGCAGTACTTC	CASSFRREGYEQYF
TRBD2	.	TRBV20-1	TRBJ2-3	TGCAGTGCTAGAGATCGTAGACTAGCGGGAGGGATATGGTGGACAGATACGCAGTATTTT	CSARDRRLAGGIWWTDTQYF
TRBD2	many	TRBV28	TRBJ2-7	TGTGCCAGCAGTCCCACTAGCGACTCCTACGAGCAGTACTTC	CASSPTSDSYEQYF
.	once	TRBV6-1	TRBJ2-5	TGTGCCAGCGGTGACACCTTCGGAGAGACCCAGTACTTC	CASGDTFGETQYF
.	many	TRBV28	TRBJ1-1	TGTGCCAGCACCGGCAGCTTGAACACTGAAGCTTTCTTT	CASTGSLNTEAFF
TRBD2	many	TRBV28	TRBJ2-5	TGTGCCTCCCAGGGAGGGGCAGAGACCCAGTACTTC	CASQGGAETQYF
.	many	TRBV30	TRBJ1-4	TGTGCCTGGAGTGTACTAAGAGAAAAACTGTTTTTT	CAWSVLREKLFF
.	.	TRBV4-1	TRBJ1-1	TGCGCCAGCAGCCAAGTTACAGGGATCATTTTTAACACTGAAGCTTTCTTT	CASSQVTGIIFNTEAFF
.	.	TRBV3-1	TRBJ2-5	TGTGCCAACAGCCAAGGCGAAGGGACCCAGTACTTC	CANSQGEGTQYF
.	.	TRBV4-3	TRBJ2-3	TGCGCCAGCAGCCCGGGAGTGGGAGCGGGAGATACGCAGTATTTT	CASSPGVGAGDTQYF
TRBD1	.	TRBV5-1	TRBJ1-2	TGCGCCAGCAGCTTGGGGGACAGGGAGAGGAGCTATGGCTACACCTTC	CASSLGDRERSYGYTF
.	few	TRBV6-6	TRBJ1-1	TGTGCCAGCAGTTACTCGGCAGGGTACACTGAAGCTTTCTTT	CASSYSAGYTEAFF
.	.	TRBV7-9	TRBJ1-1	TGTGCCAGCAGCTTGACTGGATTTGAAGCTTTCTTT	CASSLTGFEAFF
.	few	TRBV18	TRBJ1-1	TGTGCCAGCTCACAAACCTCAGGGGAGGTGAACACTGAAGCTTTCTTT	CASSQTSGEVNTEAFF
TRBD2	many	TRBV27	TRBJ2-1	TGTGCCAGCAGTCATCAAGCGGGAGATTCCTACAATGAGCAGTTCTTC	CASSHQAGDSYNEQFF
.	many	TRBV13	TRBJ2-4	TGTGCCAGCAGCGATACTGGGGGGTACTTC	CASSDTGGYF
.	many	TRBV5-6	TRBJ2-3	TGTGCCAGCAGCACTTCAGGGGGGGCAGATACGCAGTATTTT	CASSTSGGADTQYF
.	.	TRBV18	TRBJ2-2	TGTGCCAGCTCACCAACTCGCGGCAGGGGCCACACCGGGGAGCTGTTTTTT	CASSPTRGRGHTGELFF